The subject of this entry is one TCR beta chain. This entry belongs to a study of blood T cell repertoires in COVID-19. The overall study: From the United States, Italy and Spain came samples of acute and convalescent COVID-19. T cells, B-cell-depleted T cells, or PBMCs provided the cDNA or gDNA that served as material.

In the original processing: Estimates of nucleated cell counts were drawn from the amplification of reference gene primers. Here immunoSEQ multiplex PCR was the method, and the copy in TCRdb shows in-frame clones only, minus some. That table gives V, J and clone size, and the DNA gave D and trimming. The sample lists 100,000 to 150,000 clones, approximately 81% occurring once. This CDR3 contains 17 residues. Per the germline V gene, CDR1 is LNHDA and CDR2 is SQIVND (reference sequence). The J segment lost 4 bases and the V segment lost 0 bases, leaving 11 bases of the junction unmatched. The sequencing sample was made of peripheral blood. The TCR was taken from a man between 60 and 70 years old with acute or convalescent COVID-19. The chain carries TRBV19 and TRBJ1-1, with 7 bases fitting TRBD1. CDR3: CASSIETGTVGGTEAFF. In DNA, the CDR3 is TGTGCCAGTAGTATAGAAACCGGGACAGTGGGGGGCACTGAAGCTTTCTTT. The entire variable domain, with the rest obtained from reference TRBV19 and TRBJ1-1, is as follows: DGGITQSPKYLFRKEGQNVTLSCEQNLNHDAMYWYRQDPGQGLRLIYYSQIVNDFQKGDIAEGYSVSREKKESFPLTVTSAQKNPTAFYLCASSIETGTVGGTEAFFGQGTRLTVV.